A selection of T cell receptor beta chains follows, all from one sample in a study of T cell responses to AZD1222 COVID-19 vaccine. This table comes from immunoSEQ multiplex PCR, and its TCRdb copy is limited to in-frame clones, with some not included. Of some 80,000 clones listed, 90% are singletons. The sample in question was peripheral blood, obtained 28 days after the second AZD1222 dose. These receptors were obtained from an adult who received the AZD1222 COVID-19 vaccine. Each CDR3 is given with its conserved first and last residue. Fields, in order: D gene, CDR3 length, J gene, V gene, clone size, CDR3 DNA, CDR3 protein. The D gene is left open where the match is weak. Size tells how often a clone was seen (once, few, many) or the class of an expanded clone, and some rows leave it out.

>NA|14|TRBJ1-3|TRBV18|NA
TGTGCCAGCTCTCCCGTAGGCTCTGGAAACACCATATATTTT
CASSPVGSGNTIYF
>NA|16|TRBJ1-1|TRBV7-8|NA
TGTGCCAGCAGCCAGTTTCTGGGGGCAGAGAACACTGAAGCTTTCTTT
CASSQFLGAENTEAFF
>NA|12|TRBJ2-5|TRBV2|NA
TGTGCCAGCATCAGATACCAAGAGACCCAGTACTTC
CASIRYQETQYF
>NA|12|TRBJ2-4|TRBV6-5|NA
TGTGCCACCGAGCAGGGAGAAAACATTCAGTACTTC
CATEQGENIQYF
>NA|17|TRBJ1-3|TRBV4-1|NA
TGCGCCAGCAGCCAAGATTATTGGGGGGCAAGTGGAAACACCATATATTTT
CASSQDYWGASGNTIYF
>TRBD1|15|TRBJ1-4|TRBV19|NA
TGTGCCAGTAGCCATCCTGGGACAGGTAATGAAAAACTGTTTTTT
CASSHPGTGNEKLFF
>NA|14|TRBJ1-5|TRBV2|NA
TGTGCCAGCAGTGAAGAGGACCGGTATCAGCCCCAGCATTTT
CASSEEDRYQPQHF
>NA|14|TRBJ2-3|TRBV9|NA
TGTGCCAGCAGCGTACAGGGTCGAAAAGATACGCAGTATTTT
CASSVQGRKDTQYF
>NA|16|TRBJ2-3|TRBV24-1|NA
TGTGCCACCAGTGTCAACAGGGCCTTGGACACAGATACGCAGTATTTT
CATSVNRALDTDTQYF
>NA|14|TRBJ1-5|TRBV7-9|NA
TGTGCCAGCAGCTTGGCGGCCGGAAATCAGCCCCAGCATTTT
CASSLAAGNQPQHF
>TRBD1|13|TRBJ1-2|TRBV7-2|NA
TGTGCCAGCAGCGTACAGGGGGACTATGGCTACACCTTC
CASSVQGDYGYTF
>NA|13|TRBJ2-1|TRBV6-5|NA
TGTGCCAGCAGCCCCGGACTCTACAATGAGCAGTTCTTC
CASSPGLYNEQFF
>NA|17|TRBJ1-2|TRBV30|NA
TGTGCCTGGAGTGTATCAGCAAGAGGTGTAGCTAACTATGGCTACACCTTC
CAWSVSARGVANYGYTF
>NA|15|TRBJ1-5|TRBV30|once
TGTGCCTGGAGTAAGGGGGACGGTAGCAATCAGCCCCAGCATTTT
CAWSKGDGSNQPQHF
>TRBD1|14|TRBJ2-4|TRBV7-9|NA
TGTGCCAGCAGCCCTTCGACAGGGGGTACCATTCAGTACTTC
CASSPSTGGTIQYF
>NA|14|TRBJ2-3|TRBV7-3|NA
TGTGCCAGCAGCTTAAGGGCAAGCACAGATACGCAGTATTTT
CASSLRASTDTQYF
>NA|14|TRBJ2-5|TRBV18|NA
TGTGCCAGCTCACCCCCGTCTCCCAAAGAGACCCAGTACTTC
CASSPPSPKETQYF
>TRBD2|15|TRBJ2-1|TRBV27|NA
TGTGCCAGCAGTTCCTCCCGGACTAGCGGGAGTGAGCAGTTCTTC
CASSSSRTSGSEQFF
>TRBD1|14|TRBJ1-6|TRBV6-5|few
TGTGCCAGCGCAGCGGGGGACAGCAAATCACCCCTCCACTTT
CASAAGDSKSPLHF
>NA|13|TRBJ2-7|TRBV19|NA
TGTGCCAGTAGTATTATTGACAGCAGCGAGCAGTACTTC
CASSIIDSSEQYF
>NA|12|TRBJ1-2|TRBV10-3|NA
TGTGCCATCAACCAGAGGGACTATGGCTACACCTTC
CAINQRDYGYTF
>NA|13|TRBJ1-4|TRBV29-1|once
TGCAGCGCCCAAGCACCCTTTGGGGAAAAACTGTTTTTT
CSAQAPFGEKLFF
>NA|14|TRBJ2-5|TRBV4-1|NA
TGCGCCAGCAGCCACCCAACCGCCAGAGAGACCCAGTACTTC
CASSHPTARETQYF
>TRBD1|15|TRBJ1-2|TRBV7-6|NA
TGTGCCAGCAGCTTAGGACAGGGGGAAGGGAGTGGCTACACCTTC
CASSLGQGEGSGYTF
>TRBD1|17|TRBJ1-1|TRBV6-2/TRBV6-3|NA
TGTGCCAGCAGTGACCCGCAAGGGGGCGGGTTGAACACTGAAGCTTTCTTT
CASSDPQGGGLNTEAFF
>TRBD2|15|TRBJ2-1|TRBV7-7|NA
TGTGCCAGCAGCTTAATCGGCCAAGCGGGATCCGAGCAGTTCTTC
CASSLIGQAGSEQFF
>TRBD2|14|TRBJ2-7|TRBV11-3|NA
TGTGCCAGCAGCCTCCTGAGCGGGAACGACGAGCAGTACTTC
CASSLLSGNDEQYF
>NA|14|TRBJ2-5|TRBV24-1|NA
TGTGCCACCAGTGATTCTTGGGGACAAGAGACCCAGTACTTC
CATSDSWGQETQYF
>TRBD2|18|TRBJ2-3|TRBV2|NA
TGTGCCAGCAGTGAAGGGGGTCGAGCGGGAGTCGTTACAGATACGCAGTATTTT
CASSEGGRAGVVTDTQYF
>NA|16|TRBJ2-2|TRBV24-1|NA
TGTGCCACCAGTGATAGGGGCCAGGGAAGCACCGGGGAGCTGTTTTTT
CATSDRGQGSTGELFF
>NA|15|TRBJ2-3|TRBV2|NA
TGTGCCAGCATGAACCGGAGGGGTAGCACAGATACGCAGTATTTT
CASMNRRGSTDTQYF
>TRBD1|14|TRBJ1-4|TRBV3-1/TRBV3-2|NA
TGTGCCAGCAGCCACAGGGGGAACAATGAAAAACTGTTTTTT
CASSHRGNNEKLFF
>TRBD1|15|TRBJ2-1|TRBV24-1|NA
TGTGCCACCAGGCCCCGGGACAGGGAAGGCAATGAGCAGTTCTTC
CATRPRDREGNEQFF
>NA|12|TRBJ1-1|TRBV12-3/TRBV12-4|once
TGTGCCAGCAGAAGGAGCGGCACTGAAGCTTTCTTT
CASRRSGTEAFF
>TRBD1|17|TRBJ1-6|TRBV7-8|NA
TGTGCCAGCAGCCCGGTGGGGGGGACAGGGGCGAATTCACCCCTCCACTTT
CASSPVGGTGANSPLHF
>NA|15|TRBJ1-3|TRBV7-8|NA
TGTGCCAGCAGCTTAGTGGGTTCCGGTGGAAACACCATATATTTT
CASSLVGSGGNTIYF
>TRBD1|12|TRBJ2-2|TRBV2|NA
TGTGCCAGCAGGGCAGGGGGAGGGGAGCTGTTTTTT
CASRAGGGELFF
>NA|15|TRBJ2-1|TRBV5-1|NA
TGCGCCAGCAGCTTAGGGGGAAGCTCCTACAATGAGCAGTTCTTC
CASSLGGSSYNEQFF
>TRBD2|17|TRBJ2-5|TRBV3-1/TRBV3-2|NA
TGTGCCAGCAGTGGGACTAGCGGGAGCCCGAGGGGGGAGACCCAGTACTTC
CASSGTSGSPRGETQYF
>TRBD2|15|TRBJ2-7|TRBV11-1|NA
TGTGCCAGCAGCTTAGGGGGCGGGAGAGCGGAAGAGCAGTACTTC
CASSLGGGRAEEQYF
>NA|14|TRBJ1-3|TRBV9|NA
TGTGCCAGCAGCCCTACAGTCTCTGGAAACACCATATATTTT
CASSPTVSGNTIYF
>NA|13|TRBJ1-5|TRBV19|once
TGTGCCAGTAGTATAGTAGAGGGACAGCCCCAGCATTTT
CASSIVEGQPQHF
>NA|14|TRBJ1-2|TRBV11-2|NA
TGTGCCAGCAGCTTGACAGGTGGCAACTATGGCTACACCTTC
CASSLTGGNYGYTF
>TRBD1|13|TRBJ2-3|TRBV19|once
TGTGCCAGTAGTGTGGACAGGGAGGATACGCAGTATTTT
CASSVDREDTQYF
>TRBD1|15|TRBJ1-2|TRBV7-2|once
TGTGCCAGCAGCTTAGATGGACAGGGGCTGCTAGGCTACACCTTC
CASSLDGQGLLGYTF
>NA|15|TRBJ1-6|TRBV6-5|once
TGTGCCAGCACCCCCTTGGTAGACGGCAATTCACCCCTCCACTTT
CASTPLVDGNSPLHF
>NA|13|TRBJ1-5|TRBV6-4|NA
TGTGCCAGCAGTGTGGCGGGCAATCAGCCCCAGCATTTT
CASSVAGNQPQHF
>NA|17|TRBJ1-4|TRBV11-3|NA
TGTGCCAGCAGCTTAGATGCCCCGTTTGCCACTAATGAAAAACTGTTTTTT
CASSLDAPFATNEKLFF
>TRBD1|18|TRBJ2-2|TRBV5-1|NA
TGCGCCAGCAGCTTGGGACTTGCAGGGGGCCCGGGCACCGGGGAGCTGTTTTTT
CASSLGLAGGPGTGELFF
>NA|14|TRBJ1-1|TRBV27|NA
TGTGCCAGCAGTGAGGGGGGGGGTTTCGGAGAAGCTTTCTTT
CASSEGGGFGEAFF
>NA|11|TRBJ1-2|TRBV30|NA
TGTGCCTGGAGTTTGAGTTATGGCTACACCTTC
CAWSLSYGYTF
>NA|15|TRBJ1-4|TRBV19|NA
TGTGCCAGTAGTATAGTAGCTGCAACTAATGAAAAACTGTTTTTT
CASSIVAATNEKLFF
>NA|16|TRBJ2-3|TRBV7-6|few
TGTGCCAGCAGCCCGACCGGGACACGGGGATTAGATACGCAGTATTTT
CASSPTGTRGLDTQYF
>NA|13|TRBJ1-1|TRBV5-1|NA
TGCGCCAGCAGCATTACAGGGAACACTGAAGCTTTCTTT
CASSITGNTEAFF
>NA|16|TRBJ2-2|TRBV24-1|NA
TGTGCCACCAGTGATTTGCAACCGGGTACCACCGGGGAGCTGTTTTTT
CATSDLQPGTTGELFF
>TRBD1|13|TRBJ1-1|TRBV11-3|NA
TGTGCCAGCAGCGACAGGGTGAACACTGAAGCTTTCTTT
CASSDRVNTEAFF